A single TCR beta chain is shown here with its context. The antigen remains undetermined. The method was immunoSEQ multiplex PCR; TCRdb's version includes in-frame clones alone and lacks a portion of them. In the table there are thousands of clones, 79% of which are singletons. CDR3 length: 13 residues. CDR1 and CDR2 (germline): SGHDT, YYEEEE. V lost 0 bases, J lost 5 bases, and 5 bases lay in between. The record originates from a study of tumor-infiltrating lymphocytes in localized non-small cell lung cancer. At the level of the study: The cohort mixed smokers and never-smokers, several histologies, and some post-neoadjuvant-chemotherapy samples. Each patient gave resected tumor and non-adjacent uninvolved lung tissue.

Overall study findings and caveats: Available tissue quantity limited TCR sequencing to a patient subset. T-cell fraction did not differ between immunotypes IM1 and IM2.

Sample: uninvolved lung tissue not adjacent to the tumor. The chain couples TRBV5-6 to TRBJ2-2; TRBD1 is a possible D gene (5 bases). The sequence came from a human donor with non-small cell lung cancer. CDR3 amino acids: CASSLAGTGELFF. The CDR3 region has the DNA TGTGCCAGCAGCTTGGCAGGGACCGGGGAGCTGTTTTTT.